These 23 T cell receptor beta chains came from one sample sequenced in a study of blood T cell repertoires in COVID-19. Produced via immunoSEQ multiplex PCR; TCRdb's table is partial and in-frame only. The sample carries some 350,000 clones, over 80% recorded once. Source material: PBMCs or T cells enriched from blood (not recorded which). The origin of the receptors is a man aged 25 to 40 who had recovered from COVID-19.

The chain recombines TRBV10-3 with TRBJ2-2, with TRBD1 identical over 9 bases. V lost 4 bases to trimming and J lost 5 bases; unmatched junction nucleotides: 5. The CDR3 contains 15 residues. Germline CDR1 is ENHRY and CDR2 is SYGVKD. As DNA, the CDR3 is TGTGCCATCAGTGGGGACAGGGCTTTGACCGGGGAGCTGTTTTTT. Protein product: CAISGDRALTGELFF.

The V call is TRBV7-9, the J call TRBJ1-6; a possible D gene is TRBD1 (5 bases). Trimming stripped 3 bases from V and 0 bases from J, with 12 bases between. This CDR3 has 17 residues. Germline CDR1 and CDR2: SEHNR and FQNEAQ (reference sequence). The CDR3 nucleotides are TGTGCCAGCAGCTTTGGGGGGGGACGCTCCTATAATTCACCCCTCCACTTT. Protein sequence: CASSFGGGRSYNSPLHF.

This clone was observed a single time. The chain links TRBV30 to TRBJ1-6; 7 bases are shared with TRBD1. CDR3 size: 14 residues. Germline V CDR1 and CDR2: GTSNPN, SVGIG (reference sequence). Germline trimming cut 0 bases from V and 9 bases from J; bases unmatched to any gene: 5. The CDR3 spells CAWSVAGGISPLHF. CDR3 DNA sequence: TGTGCCTGGAGTGTTGCAGGGGGGATTTCACCCCTCCACTTT.

This clone is a singleton in its sample. The chain employs TRBV7-9 and TRBJ1-2; D may be TRBD1 (5 bases). V dropped 3 bases and J dropped 6 bases, with 11 bases sitting between them. Germline assignment: CDR1 SEHNR and CDR2 FQNEAQ (reference sequence). CDR3 length: 13 residues. CDR3 region: CASSFGQGHGYTF. In DNA form, the CDR3 reads TGTGCCAGCAGCTTTGGGCAGGGCCATGGCTACACCTTC.

V usage is TRBV2 and J usage is TRBJ2-7, with D possibly being TRBD2 (5 bases). From germline, CDR1 is SNHLY and CDR2 FYNNEI. This CDR3 is built from 14 residues. V was clipped by 2 bases and J by 6 bases, with 14 bases between them. The CDR3 DNA follows: TGTGCCAGCAGTGAATGGGCGGGCGGTCGCGAGCAGTACTTC. Amino acid sequence: CASSEWAGGREQYF.

The CDR3 reads CASSQTRDRVAGNTIYF. CDR3 DNA: TGCGCCAGCAGCCAGACTCGGGACAGGGTCGCTGGAAACACCATATATTTT. This chain links TRBV4-1 with TRBJ1-3, with 9 bases aligning to TRBD1. V trimming: 3 bases; J trimming: 2 bases; junction bases outside the gene matches: 8. Germline V lookup: CDR1 MGHRA, CDR2 YSYEKL. The CDR3 contains 17 residues.

CDR3 nucleotide sequence: TGCGCCAGCAGCTCCCAGGCAGCTTACAATGAGCAGTTCTTC. This encodes CASSSQAAYNEQFF. J is TRBJ2-1 and V is TRBV4-1; D remains unclear. Germline V CDR1 and CDR2: MGHRA, YSYEKL. The V gene lost 5 bases and the J gene lost 4 bases, with 12 bases spanning the gap. This CDR3 is 14 amino acids long.

The CDR3 DNA reads TGTGCCAGCATCCTGGGACAGGCGAACACTGAAGCTTTCTTT. Protein product: CASILGQANTEAFF. The chain employs TRBV28 and TRBJ1-1, with TRBD1 matching 8 bases. The junction had 5 bases not matched to a gene; V was cut back by 7 bases and J by 1 base. The germline V gene has CDR1 MDHEN and CDR2 SYDVKM. The CDR3 has 14 amino acids.

V and J are TRBV28 and TRBJ2-7; weak D call: TRBD1 (7 bases). Trimming removed 2 bases at V and 3 bases at J, with 14 bases between. Germline lookup yields CDR1 MDHEN and CDR2 SYDVKM. This CDR3 has 15 amino acids. The CDR3 loop is CASSLRGTDFYEQYF. CDR3 in DNA: TGTGCCAGCAGTTTACGCGGGACAGACTTCTACGAGCAGTACTTC.

This clone has only one observation. The CDR3 coding sequence is TGTGCCAGCAGTTTTCGTGGTTTAGCGGGGGGGCATGAGCAGTTCTTC. Its protein is CASSFRGLAGGHEQFF. The chain links TRBV28 to TRBJ2-1; 11 bases agree with TRBD2. The length of the CDR3 is 16 residues. CDR1 is MDHEN, CDR2 SYDVKM, per germline. V lost 3 bases to trimming and J lost 8 bases; unmatched junction nucleotides: 9.

The chain carries TRBV28 and TRBJ1-6; possible D gene TRBD1, 6 bases. Germline V gives CDR1 MDHEN, CDR2 SYDVKM. The CDR3 is 13 residues long. The ends were cut back, 4 bases at V and 8 bases at J, with 9 bases in the middle. CDR3 region: CASSWDIDSPLHF. CDR3 coding DNA: TGTGCCAGCAGTTGGGACATAGATTCACCCCTCCACTTT.

This chain links TRBV28 with TRBJ1-5, with TRBD1 as a possible D gene (5 bases). The CDR3 is 16 amino acids. CDR1 and CDR2 from the germline V gene are MDHEN and SYDVKM. V lost 3 bases to trimming and J lost 5 bases, with 17 bases between them. This CDR3 is CASSLGGYLSYQPQHF. In DNA form, the CDR3 reads TGTGCCAGCAGTTTGGGGGGTTATTTATCGTATCAGCCCCAGCATTTT.

This clone was seen just once. CDR3 DNA: TGTGCCAGCAGCTCACCTACAGGGGAAGGGTCTGGGGCCAACGTCCTGACTTTC. Its protein product is CASSSPTGEGSGANVLTF. This sequence joins TRBV5-4 and TRBJ2-6, with TRBD1 matching over 7 bases. The germline V gene encodes CDR1 SGHNT and CDR2 YYREEE (reference sequence). Losses at the gene ends were 3 bases for V and 1 base for J; bases not matched to a gene: 10. The CDR3 has 18 residues.

This sequence joins TRBV30 and TRBJ2-1, with a tentative D call TRBD2 (6 bases). This CDR3 has 15 residues. Germline CDR1 GTSNPN, CDR2 SVGIG (reference sequence). V was clipped by 0 bases and J by 2 bases, with 11 bases between them. For the CDR3, the DNA is TGTGCCTGGAGTGTAGGAACTAGCCCCTACAATGAGCAGTTCTTC. It translates to CAWSVGTSPYNEQFF.

The J gene is TRBJ1-6, the V gene TRBV10-2; possible D gene TRBD1, 6 bases. CDR1 is WSHSY, CDR2 SAAADI, per germline. The V gene lost 10 bases and the J gene lost 0 bases, with 10 bases spanning the gap. The CDR3 is made up of 14 amino acids. Written as DNA, the CDR3 is TGCGCCATCCGAGGGGGCTCCTATAATTCACCCCTCCACTTT. Its protein product is CAIRGGSYNSPLHF.

The rearrangement uses TRBV3-1 (or the pseudogene TRBV3-2) and TRBJ1-1; D remains ambiguous. CDR3 length equals 12 residues. Germline V gives CDR1 LGHDT, CDR2 YNNKEL (reference sequence). V lost 10 bases and J lost 3, with 12 bases in between. CDR3 DNA sequence: TGTGCCACCCGGCACGGGGACACTGAAGCTTTCTTT. Translation gives CATRHGDTEAFF.

The rearrangement joins TRBV19 to TRBJ2-7; 10 bases map to TRBD2. This CDR3 has 14 residues. V shed 4 bases, J shed 2 bases, and the junction held 2 bases outside the gene matches. Per germline, CDR1 LNHDA and CDR2 SQIVND (reference sequence). The CDR3 nucleotides are TGTGCCAGTAGTAACAGCGGGGGGGCCTACGAGCAGTACTTC. It yields the protein CASSNSGGAYEQYF.

The rearrangement links TRBV27 to TRBJ2-2; no definite D call. V shed 0 bases and J shed 1 base, with 6 bases lying between them. Germline assignment: CDR1 MNHEY and CDR2 SMNVEV (reference sequence). The CDR3 spans 15 residues. CDR3 amino acids: CASSLSYRNTGELFF. Here the CDR3 DNA reads TGTGCCAGCAGTTTATCGTACAGGAACACCGGGGAGCTGTTTTTT.

J is TRBJ2-3 and V is TRBV4-1; no firm D call. The CDR3 covers 14 residues. V lost 0 bases and J lost 3, with 7 bases in between. Germline CDR1 MGHRA, CDR2 YSYEKL. This CDR3 reads CASSQDTRTDTQYF. In nucleotides, the CDR3 is TGCGCCAGCAGCCAAGATACGAGAACAGATACGCAGTATTTT.

This rearrangement joins TRBV5-3 to TRBJ1-4, with D maybe TRBD1 (6 bases). TRBV5-3 is treated as an ORF (open reading frame) with a function not yet certain. The CDR3 loop spans 13 amino acids. V shed 1 base and J shed 8 bases, with 9 bases lying between them. In nucleotides, the CDR3 is TGTGCCAGAAGCTTGCAGGGGTGCGAAAAACTGTTTTTT. It specifies CARSLQGCEKLFF.

The chain couples TRBV6-5 to TRBJ2-7; D not resolved. The CDR3 spans 13 residues. Germline assignment: CDR1 MNHEY and CDR2 SVGAGI. Trimming cost V 6 bases and J 0 bases, with 9 bases left between them. The CDR3 nucleotides read TGTGCCAGCAGCACCGCCTACTCCTACGAGCAGTACTTC. It encodes CASSTAYSYEQYF.

The chain couples TRBV3-1 (or the pseudogene TRBV3-2) to TRBJ2-3; 7 nucleotides align to TRBD2. Germline V lookup: CDR1 LGHDT, CDR2 YNNKEL (reference sequence). The CDR3 sequence is 17 residues long. Germline trimming cut 4 bases from V and 2 bases from J; bases unmatched to any gene: 12. In DNA form, the CDR3 reads TGTGCCAGCAGCCCTAACCTAGCGGAGCTTGTCACAGATACGCAGTATTTT. Translated, it gives CASSPNLAELVTDTQYF.

This clone was detected only once. The V gene is TRBV28, the J gene TRBJ2-7, with TRBD2 matching over 7 bases. Looked up from germline, CDR1 is MDHEN and CDR2 is SYDVKM. The length of the CDR3 is 15 residues. J gave up 4 bases and V 5 bases, and 11 bases lay outside the gene matches. The DNA of the CDR3 is TGTGCCAGCAGTCCCCAACAGTGGGAGGGGTACGAGCAGTACTTC. This encodes CASSPQQWEGYEQYF. The whole variable domain, filled in from reference TRBV28 and TRBJ2-7, reads DVKVTQSSRYLVKRTGEKVFLECVQDMDHENMFWYRQDPGLGLRLIYFSYDVKMKEKGDIPEGYSVSREKKERFSLILESASTNQTSMYLCASSPQQWEGYEQYFGPGTRLTVT.